The clone carrying this T cell receptor (beta chain) was seen a handful of times. Primed by a sample-barcoded 5' primer and a J-beta primer mix, a second PCR proceeded for about 6 to 11 cycles. TCRdb analysed the 5' RACE reads with MiXCR anew, one entry per CDR3 protein. The profile covers 1.5 million to 2 million distinct CDR3 sequences, with under 30% appearing a single time and 7.7% taken by the ten largest. The entry originates in a study of blood T cells in healthy people across ages. The V gene's germline CDR1 is MNHEY and CDR2 SVGAGI. CDR3 size: 14 residues. V gave up 7 bases and J gave up 4 bases; unmatched junction bases: 9. In terms of origin and age, donors were healthy Caucasian individuals from Russia aged roughly 6 to 95.

The V call is TRBV6-5, the J call TRBJ2-7, with TRBD2 matching 8 bases. Sequenced material: blood. This clonotype was sampled from a woman aged 30 to 39 in good health. Here the CDR3 reads CASKSSGRGYEQYF. The CDR3 nucleotides read TGTGCCAGCAAATCCAGCGGGAGAGGATACGAGCAGTACTTC.